The 9 T cell receptor beta chains reported below all come from one sample, sequenced in a study of somatic mutations in cytotoxic T cells in rheumatoid arthritis. Repertoires were generated with immunoSEQ multiplex PCR, while TCRdb's copy carries only in-frame clones and drops some. The sample lists some 16,000 clones; 80% were seen once. Sequencing input: CD8+ T cells sorted from blood. The receptors originated from an adult with rheumatoid arthritis.

J is TRBJ1-2 and V is TRBV7-9; D remains unclear. In germline, CDR1 is SEHNR, CDR2 FQNEAQ (reference sequence). This CDR3 has 12 amino acids. V was clipped by 1 base and J by 8 bases, with 8 bases between them. The CDR3, as DNA: TGTGCCAGCAGCTTAGGGGGTACGGGCTACACCTTC. Translating it yields CASSLGGTGYTF.

V usage is TRBV13 and J usage is TRBJ1-1; no firm D call. The germline V gene encodes CDR1 PRHDT and CDR2 FYEKMQ (reference sequence). This CDR3 contains 13 residues. Trimming pared 1 base from V and 10 bases from J, leaving 13 bases between. CDR3 loop: CASSLEFSFGAFF. The CDR3 DNA sequence: TGTGCCAGCAGCTTAGAATTTTCGTTCGGAGCTTTCTTT.

The V gene is TRBV6-5, the J gene TRBJ2-7; 7 positions match TRBD1. The CDR3 length is 13 residues. Germline trimming cut 6 bases from V and 3 bases from J; bases unmatched to any gene: 5. The V gene's germline CDR1 is MNHEY and CDR2 SVGAGI. For the CDR3, the DNA is TGTGCCAGCAGCCCCGACAGGGTCTACGAGCAGTACTTC. Its translation: CASSPDRVYEQYF.

The V call is TRBV5-1, the J call TRBJ2-5; the D is unclear. V lost 5 bases and J lost 2, with 13 bases in between. This CDR3 contains 14 residues. In germline, CDR1 is SGHRS, CDR2 YFSETQ. The CDR3 DNA reads TGCGCCAGCAGATTAACCGGGCAGCAAGAGACCCAGTACTTC. Encoded protein: CASRLTGQQETQYF. The complete variable domain, with remaining parts taken from reference TRBV5-1 and TRBJ2-5, reads KAGVTQTPRYLIKTRGQQVTLSCSPISGHRSVSWYQQTPGQGLQFLFEYFSETQRNKGNFPGRFSGRQFSNSRSEMNVSTLELGDSALYLCASRLTGQQETQYFGPGTRLLVL.

This chain links TRBV5-1 with TRBJ2-5; possibly TRBD1 or TRBD2 for D (6 bases each). This CDR3 has 15 residues. Trimming pared 0 bases from V and 4 bases from J, leaving 13 bases between. Germline V gives CDR1 SGHRS, CDR2 YFSETQ. The CDR3 coding sequence is TGCGCCAGCAGCTTGGAGAAGGGGGGTCGAGAGACCCAGTACTTC. Translation: CASSLEKGGRETQYF.

The rearrangement uses TRBV19 and TRBJ2-3; TRBD2 matches at 9 bases. This CDR3 contains 15 residues. Germline-derived CDR1 and CDR2 are LNHDA and SQIVND (reference sequence). V lost 6 bases to trimming and J lost 1 base; unmatched junction nucleotides: 5. The CDR3 nucleotides read TGTGCCAGTAGGGAGACTAGCGGACGCACAGATACGCAGTATTTT. Protein: CASRETSGRTDTQYF.

The V gene is TRBV15, the J gene TRBJ2-7, with D perhaps matching TRBD1 or TRBD2 (5 bases each). Trimming cost V 3 bases and J 3 bases, with 15 bases left between them. CDR1 LNHNV and CDR2 YYDKDF come from the germline V gene (reference sequence). The CDR3 is 15 amino acids. In DNA, the CDR3 is TGTGCCACCAGCAGCCCCCGGGACGGGAACTACGAGCAGTACTTC. It translates to CATSSPRDGNYEQYF.

CDR3 nucleotide sequence: TGTGCCAGAAGCTTAGGGATTTTTAACTATGGCTACACCTTC. Translated, it gives CARSLGIFNYGYTF. The chain employs TRBV5-3 and TRBJ1-2, with no clear D. TRBV5-3 counts as an open reading frame of uncertain function. This CDR3 is 14 amino acids long. The germline V and J ends were trimmed by 2 bases and 1 base, with 9 bases remaining between them.

J is TRBJ2-7 and V is TRBV4-1, with D hard to call. The V and J ends lost 1 base and 6 bases respectively, with 13 bases between them. This CDR3 has 14 amino acids. Germline V gene sequence: CDR1 MGHRA, CDR2 YSYEKL. The CDR3 DNA follows: TGCGCCAGCAGCCAAGGAGACGGACCCATCGAGCAGTACTTC. Amino acids: CASSQGDGPIEQYF.